Sequencing of this T cell receptor (beta chain) was carried out in a study of T cell responses to AZD1222 COVID-19 vaccine. Using immunoSEQ multiplex PCR, the repertoire was profiled, and TCRdb retains in-frame clones only, with some absent. Among about 160,000 clones listed, around 89% were seen once. Germline V gene data show CDR1 as MNHNS and CDR2 as SASEGT. This CDR3 region has 12 residues. V shed 3 bases and J shed 10 bases, with 12 bases lying between them. The chain links TRBV6-1 to TRBJ1-2; D uncertain. The clonotype originates from an adult who received the AZD1222 COVID-19 vaccine. Specimen: peripheral blood, collected 28 days after the second AZD1222 dose. CDR3 DNA sequence: TGTGCCAGCAGTGATGGGCGGCGCTACTACACCTTC. Its protein is CASSDGRRYYTF.